Presented here are 25 T cell receptor beta chains from one specimen sequenced in a study of memory CD4+ T cells and cytomegalovirus serostatus. Single viable CD3+CD4+CD8-CD45RO+ cells were sorted as the memory CD4+ T cells. The assay was immunoSEQ multiplex PCR, and TCRdb's table has in-frame clones only and misses some. This table has about 92,000 clones, roughly 80% appearing once. Sequencing was performed on memory CD4+ T cells from blood. These receptors were obtained from an adult in good health and CMV-seropositive.

The V and J genes are TRBV6-1 and TRBJ1-5; no definite D call. From germline, CDR1 is MNHNS and CDR2 SASEGT. The V gene lost 4 bases and the J gene lost 3 bases, with 10 bases spanning the gap. This CDR3 region has 14 residues. The CDR3 nucleotides are TGTGCCAGCAGTGTCAGCGGGGTCAATCAGCCCCAGCATTTT. It encodes CASSVSGVNQPQHF.

The chain has TRBV9 and TRBJ2-1; 7 bases align to TRBD2. V was pared by 0 bases and J by 7 bases, with 7 bases of the junction left unmatched. Germline assignment: CDR1 SGDLS and CDR2 YYNGEE. CDR3 length equals 15 residues. CDR3 amino acids: CASSVGPRTSNEQFF. CDR3 sequence (DNA): TGTGCCAGCAGCGTAGGGCCTCGGACTAGTAATGAGCAGTTCTTC.

This clone came up a few times. CDR3 protein: CASRETGKNTEAFF. Here the CDR3 DNA reads TGTGCCAGCAGAGAGACAGGGAAAAACACTGAAGCTTTCTTT. V is TRBV28 and J is TRBJ1-1; 7 bases match TRBD1. The CDR3 length is 14 residues. Germline V lookup: CDR1 MDHEN, CDR2 SYDVKM. With 6 bases clipped from V and 2 bases from J, the junction kept 6 bases outside the gene matches.

This clone has just a few counts. The chain couples TRBV14 to TRBJ1-1; no firm D call. The length of the CDR3 is 14 residues. V gave up 2 bases and J gave up 4 bases, with 11 bases separating them. CDR1 and CDR2 (germline): SGHDN, FVKESK. DNA of the CDR3: TGTGCCAGCAGCCAATCAAGTCAGACCACTGAAGCTTTCTTT. Translating it yields CASSQSSQTTEAFF. The full variable domain, its missing parts supplied by reference TRBV14 and TRBJ1-1, is EAGVTQFPSHSVIEKGQTVTLRCDPISGHDNLYWYRRVMGKEIKFLLHFVKESKQDESGMPNNRFLAERTGGTYSTLKVQPAELEDSGVYFCASSQSSQTTEAFFGQGTRLTVV.

This clone was seen a handful of times. V is TRBV5-4 and J is TRBJ1-2, with 8 bases lining up with TRBD1. CDR3 size: 14 residues. Germline V gene data show CDR1 as SGHNT and CDR2 as YYREEE (reference sequence). V shed 0 bases and J 5 bases; nucleotides not matched to a gene: 3. CDR3 bases: TGTGCCAGCAGCTTGGGGACAGGGAGTTATGGCTACACCTTC. Translation gives CASSLGTGSYGYTF.

The rearrangement uses TRBV7-8 and TRBJ1-3, with a weak D call TRBD1 (6 bases). The germline V gene encodes CDR1 SGHVS and CDR2 FQNEAQ. V was cut by 3 bases and J by 8 bases, with 11 bases left in between. This CDR3 is built from 13 residues. The CDR3 loop is CASSFVQGHTIYF. CDR3 in DNA: TGTGCCAGCAGCTTCGTTCAGGGGCACACCATATATTTT.

The rearrangement uses TRBV28 and TRBJ1-2; D unclear. The CDR3 length is 16 residues. Trimming pared 5 bases from V and 0 bases from J, leaving 16 bases between. CDR1 and CDR2 from the germline V gene are MDHEN and SYDVKM. CDR3 sequence reads: CASSPGGQQPNYGYTF. CDR3 in DNA: TGTGCCAGCAGTCCCGGCGGGCAGCAACCTAACTATGGCTACACCTTC.

V usage is TRBV5-5 and J usage is TRBJ2-2; 14 bases agree with TRBD2. V lost 4 bases, J lost 2 bases, and 4 bases stayed unmatched. The CDR3 is made up of 17 amino acids. The germline V gene has CDR1 SGHKS and CDR2 YYEKEE (reference sequence). The CDR3 loop reads CASSPGTSGSNTGELFF. DNA for the CDR3: TGTGCCAGCAGCCCCGGGACTAGCGGGAGTAACACCGGGGAGCTGTTTTTT.

The chain joins TRBV29-1 to TRBJ2-3, with D possibly being TRBD2 (5 bases). The germline V and J ends were trimmed by 5 bases and 2 bases, with 20 bases remaining between them. Germline CDR1 and CDR2: SQVTM and ANQGSEA. The CDR3 consists of 16 residues. The CDR3 region has the DNA TGCAGCGTTAAAAGCGGACCTGCGGCGTTCACAGATACGCAGTATTTT. It specifies CSVKSGPAAFTDTQYF.

This chain uses TRBV4-1 with TRBJ1-4, with TRBD1 matching over 8 bases. Germline V gene data show CDR1 as MGHRA and CDR2 as YSYEKL. V dropped 0 bases and J dropped 8; count of bases not matched to a gene: 8. The CDR3 consists of 16 residues. CDR3 in amino acids: CASSQDLDRVGEKLFF. The CDR3 DNA follows: TGCGCCAGCAGCCAAGACTTGGACAGGGTCGGGGAAAAACTGTTTTTT.

The rearrangement links TRBV7-3 to TRBJ2-2; tentatively, D is TRBD1 or TRBD2 (6 bases each). The CDR3 length is 16 residues. Germline loops: CDR1 SGHTA, CDR2 FQGTGA. Trimming cost V 4 bases and J 4 bases, with 16 bases left between them. The CDR3 here is CASSYSPGGVTGELFF. CDR3 nucleotides: TGTGCCAGCAGCTACTCACCCGGGGGCGTCACCGGGGAGCTGTTTTTT.

The chain has TRBV27 and TRBJ2-7; D call uncertain. The CDR3 runs 16 residues. CDR1 and CDR2 (germline): MNHEY, SMNVEV (reference sequence). The ends were cut back, 5 bases at V and 3 bases at J, with 20 bases in the middle. The CDR3 sequence is CASSALPVMGIYEQYF. In DNA, the CDR3 is TGTGCCAGCAGTGCTCTGCCCGTTATGGGTATCTACGAGCAGTACTTC.

V gene TRBV4-1 combines with J gene TRBJ2-4; possibly TRBD2 for D (7 bases). There are 15 residues in the CDR3. V dropped 4 bases and J dropped 0 bases, with 10 bases sitting between them. Germline assignment: CDR1 MGHRA and CDR2 YSYEKL. CDR3 DNA: TGCGCCAGCAGCCGGGAGGGGGTAGCCAAAAACATTCAGTACTTC. Translation: CASSREGVAKNIQYF.

This chain connects TRBV27 to TRBJ1-2; TRBD1 agrees at 7 bases. The CDR3 runs 15 residues. CDR1 MNHEY and CDR2 SMNVEV come from the germline V gene (reference sequence). V gave up 6 bases and J gave up 4 bases; unmatched junction bases: 11. The CDR3 sequence is CASSRTVDRVYGYTF. In DNA, the CDR3 is TGTGCCAGCAGCCGGACGGTCGACAGGGTCTATGGCTACACCTTC.

This chain links TRBV21-1 with TRBJ1-4; the table's D call TRBD1 went unverified against the DNA. TRBV21-1 is reported as a pseudogene. The CDR3 has 15 amino acids. CDR3 sequence (DNA): TGTGCCAGCCTACGACCTACAGGGGTTAATGAAAAACTGTTTTTT. Translation gives CASLRPTGVNEKLFF.

The chain uses TRBV7-9 and TRBJ2-1; D possibly corresponds to TRBD2 (7 bases). In germline, CDR1 is SEHNR, CDR2 FQNEAQ (reference sequence). Trimming removed 5 bases at V and 2 bases at J, with 19 bases between. This CDR3 is built from 17 residues. CDR3 sequence: CASSQGTWRETYNEQFF. CDR3 DNA: TGTGCCAGCAGCCAGGGGACCTGGCGGGAGACCTACAATGAGCAGTTCTTC.

This clone was seen a few times. The chain employs TRBV28 and TRBJ1-1; D is possibly TRBD1 (6 bases). The CDR3 totals 13 residues. V lost 2 bases and J 10 bases, leaving 14 bases between the germline ends. Germline loops: CDR1 MDHEN, CDR2 SYDVKM. CDR3 loop: CASSLPGAVIAFF. The CDR3 nucleotides are TGTGCCAGCAGTTTACCAGGGGCGGTTATAGCTTTCTTT.

The chain uses TRBV9 and TRBJ2-1; D perhaps matches TRBD1 (5 bases). The V end lost 3 bases, the J end lost 4 bases, and 8 bases lay between the germline ends. CDR1 is SGDLS, CDR2 YYNGEE, per germline. CDR3 length: 13 amino acids. CDR3 protein: CASSEQDYNEQFF. The CDR3 region has the DNA TGTGCCAGCAGCGAACAGGATTACAATGAGCAGTTCTTC.

The chain has TRBV29-1 and TRBJ2-2; TRBD2 agrees at 8 bases. The CDR3 contains 15 residues. Germline CDR1 SQVTM, CDR2 ANQGSEA. The junction had 8 bases not matched to a gene; V was cut back by 5 bases and J by 3 bases. CDR3 bases: TGCAGCGTTACCGGTCGAGCGGGAGACACCGGGGAGCTGTTTTTT. It specifies CSVTGRAGDTGELFF.

This clone was detected once. The genes are TRBV5-4 and TRBJ2-3; possible D gene TRBD1, 6 bases. The CDR3 length is 16 residues. The V gene lost 0 bases and the J gene lost 1 base, with 12 bases spanning the gap. From germline, CDR1 is SGHNT and CDR2 YYREEE (reference sequence). The CDR3 coding sequence is TGTGCCAGCAGCTTGGGGGGGCAGGGGCGCACAGATACGCAGTATTTT. Protein sequence: CASSLGGQGRTDTQYF.

The V gene is TRBV5-1, the J gene TRBJ1-4; 10 positions agree with TRBD1. The germline V gene has CDR1 SGHRS and CDR2 YFSETQ. This CDR3 region has 16 residues. Germline trimming cut 4 bases from V and 5 bases from J; bases unmatched to any gene: 8. The CDR3 here is CASSADRGPSNEKLFF. CDR3 nucleotide sequence: TGCGCCAGCAGCGCCGACAGGGGGCCTTCCAATGAAAAACTGTTTTTT.

This clone appeared a few times. J is TRBJ1-2 and V is TRBV5-1; possible D gene TRBD1, 5 bases. There are 14 residues in the CDR3. The V and J ends lost 4 bases and 5 bases respectively, with 15 bases between them. Per the germline V gene, CDR1 is SGHRS and CDR2 is YFSETQ. The chain's CDR3 is CASSPGTDWYGYTF. The CDR3 region has the DNA TGCGCCAGCAGCCCGGGGACGGATTGGTATGGCTACACCTTC.

This clone was counted once. The chain uses TRBV7-8 and TRBJ1-3; no clear D. Between the trimmed V and J ends, which lost 3 bases and 0 bases, there was a span of 12 bases. This CDR3 has 16 residues. CDR1 SGHVS and CDR2 FQNEAQ come from the germline V gene. CDR3 bases: TGTGCCAGCAGCTTCACCGCGAGAAGCTCTGGAAACACCATATATTTT. Its protein product is CASSFTARSSGNTIYF.

Only one count was recorded for this clone. The chain combines TRBV5-4 with TRBJ2-3, with D perhaps matching TRBD1 (8 bases). Germline V gene sequence: CDR1 SGHNT, CDR2 YYREEE (reference sequence). The CDR3 is made up of 15 amino acids. V was clipped by 5 bases and J by 3 bases, with 16 bases between them. CDR3 sequence: CASSPTGGGTDTQYF. In nucleotides, the CDR3 is TGTGCCAGCAGTCCTACAGGGGGGGGGACAGATACGCAGTATTTT.

The chain joins TRBV4-2 to TRBJ1-6; perhaps TRBD1 as D (5 bases). Germline CDR1 is LGHNA and CDR2 is YNFKEQ. The CDR3 has 14 amino acids. V shed 4 bases and J shed 5 bases, with 9 bases lying between them. The DNA of the CDR3 is TGTGCCAGCAGCCTCGACAGCGATAATTCACCCCTCCACTTT. Its protein is CASSLDSDNSPLHF.